Detailed here is one T cell receptor beta chain. V gave up 7 bases and J gave up 1 base; unmatched junction bases: 10. The CDR3 length is 15 residues. This sample is drawn from a study of control samples from healthy donors and cancer patients. Method: immunoSEQ multiplex PCR; TCRdb's copy keeps in-frame clones and lacks some. This sample has 100,000 to 150,000 clones; around nine tenths occur once, and the top ten carry 2% to 3%. The TCR sequence derives from a man between 35 and 55 years old in good health. The sample taken for sequencing was blood. The chain employs TRBV23-1 and TRBJ2-7; 7 bases map to TRBD1. TRBV23-1 is assigned to the ORF class and has an uncertain function. CDR3 coding DNA: TGCGCCAGCATACAGAAGAGGGGGCCTTCCTACGAGCAGTACTTC. Its protein is CASIQKRGPSYEQYF.